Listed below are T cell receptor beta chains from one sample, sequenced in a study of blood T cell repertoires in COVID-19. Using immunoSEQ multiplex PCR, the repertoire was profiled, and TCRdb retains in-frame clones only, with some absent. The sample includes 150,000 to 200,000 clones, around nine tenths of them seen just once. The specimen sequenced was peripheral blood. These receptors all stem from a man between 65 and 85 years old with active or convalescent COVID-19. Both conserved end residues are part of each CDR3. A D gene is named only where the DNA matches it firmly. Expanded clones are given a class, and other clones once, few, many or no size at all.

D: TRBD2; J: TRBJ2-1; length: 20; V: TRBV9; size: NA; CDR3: CASSVVSRAGGSSSYNEQFF; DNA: TGTGCCAGCAGCGTAGTTTCTCGAGCGGGGGGTTCAAGCTCCTACAATGAGCAGTTCTTC
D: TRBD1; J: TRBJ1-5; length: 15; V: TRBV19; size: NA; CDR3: CASSAQDRGGQPQHF; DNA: TGTGCCAGTAGTGCGCAAGACAGGGGAGGACAGCCCCAGCATTTT
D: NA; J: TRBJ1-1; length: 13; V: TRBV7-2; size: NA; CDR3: CASSSRGNTEAFF; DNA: TGTGCCAGCAGCTCCCGAGGGAACACTGAAGCTTTCTTT
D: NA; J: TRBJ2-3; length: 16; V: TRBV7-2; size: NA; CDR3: CASSLSRLRSTDTQYF; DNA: TGTGCCAGCAGCTTATCTAGGCTGAGGAGCACAGATACGCAGTATTTT
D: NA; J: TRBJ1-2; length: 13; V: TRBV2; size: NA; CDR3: CASSDSRAVGYTF; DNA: TGTGCCAGCAGTGATAGCAGGGCTGTTGGCTACACCTTC
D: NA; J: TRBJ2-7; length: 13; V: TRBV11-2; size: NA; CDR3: CASSLDGVGEQYF; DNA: TGTGCCAGCAGCTTAGACGGGGTAGGCGAGCAGTACTTC
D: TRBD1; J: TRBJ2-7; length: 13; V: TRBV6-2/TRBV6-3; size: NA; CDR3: CASSRDRAYEQYF; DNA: TGTGCCAGCAGTCGAGACAGGGCCTACGAGCAGTACTTC
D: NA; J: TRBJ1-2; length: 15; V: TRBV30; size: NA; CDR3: CAWSVRTGHLYGYTF; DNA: TGTGCCTGGAGTGTACGAACAGGGCATCTCTATGGCTACACCTTC
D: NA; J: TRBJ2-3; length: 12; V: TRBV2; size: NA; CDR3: CASSGEVNTQYF; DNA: TGTGCCAGCAGTGGGGAGGTGAATACGCAGTATTTT
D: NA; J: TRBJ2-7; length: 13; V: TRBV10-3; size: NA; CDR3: CAISESGAYEQYF; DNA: TGTGCCATCAGTGAGTCCGGGGCCTACGAGCAGTACTTC
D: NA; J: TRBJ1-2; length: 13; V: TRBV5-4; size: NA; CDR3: CASSTDSVYGYTF; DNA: TGTGCCAGCAGCACGGACAGTGTCTATGGCTACACCTTC
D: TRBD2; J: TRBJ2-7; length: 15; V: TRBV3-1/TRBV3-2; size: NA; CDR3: CASSQTSGGTYEQYF; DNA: TGTGCCAGCAGCCAAACTAGCGGAGGTACCTACGAGCAGTACTTC
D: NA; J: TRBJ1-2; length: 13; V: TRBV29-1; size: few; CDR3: CSVGREGSYGYTF; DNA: TGCAGCGTTGGGAGGGAGGGGTCCTATGGCTACACCTTC
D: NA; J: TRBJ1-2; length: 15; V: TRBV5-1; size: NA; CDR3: CASSLFPQTGGGYTF; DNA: TGCGCCAGCAGCTTGTTTCCTCAGACAGGTGGGGGCTACACCTTC
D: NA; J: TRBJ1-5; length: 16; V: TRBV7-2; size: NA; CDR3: CASSPLPPGGNQPQHF; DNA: TGTGCCAGCAGCCCTCTTCCCCCAGGCGGCAATCAGCCCCAGCATTTT
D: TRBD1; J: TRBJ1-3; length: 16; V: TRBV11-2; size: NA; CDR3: CASSLEDRGYGNTIYF; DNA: TGTGCCAGCAGCTTGGAGGACAGGGGTTATGGAAACACCATATATTTT
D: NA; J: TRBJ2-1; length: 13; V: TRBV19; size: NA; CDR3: CASTPAAGVGQFF; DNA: TGTGCCAGTACTCCAGCGGCAGGAGTTGGGCAGTTCTTC
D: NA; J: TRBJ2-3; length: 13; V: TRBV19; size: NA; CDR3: CASSPGTGDTQYF; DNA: TGTGCCAGTAGCCCCGGAACAGGGGATACGCAGTATTTT